Sequencing of this T cell receptor beta chain was carried out in a study of T cells in narcolepsy. Germline V gives CDR1 ENHRY, CDR2 SYGVKD. The CDR3 extends over 16 amino acids. The V gene end was trimmed by 8 bases and the J gene end by 3 bases; junction bases not matched to a gene: 5. Repertoires were generated with immunoSEQ multiplex PCR, while TCRdb's copy carries only in-frame clones and drops some. The data contain approximately 30,000 clones, about 84% of them seen just once; the ten biggest clones take up nearly 3.5%. The clonotype originates from a human donor with narcolepsy. Material for sequencing was CD45RA- memory CD4+ T cells from PBMCs. The chain carries TRBV10-3 and TRBJ2-1; 15 bases are shared with TRBD2. For the CDR3, the DNA is TGTGCCATCGCAGGGACTAGCGGGGGGCGCTACAATGAGCAGTTCTTC. As protein: CAIAGTSGGRYNEQFF.